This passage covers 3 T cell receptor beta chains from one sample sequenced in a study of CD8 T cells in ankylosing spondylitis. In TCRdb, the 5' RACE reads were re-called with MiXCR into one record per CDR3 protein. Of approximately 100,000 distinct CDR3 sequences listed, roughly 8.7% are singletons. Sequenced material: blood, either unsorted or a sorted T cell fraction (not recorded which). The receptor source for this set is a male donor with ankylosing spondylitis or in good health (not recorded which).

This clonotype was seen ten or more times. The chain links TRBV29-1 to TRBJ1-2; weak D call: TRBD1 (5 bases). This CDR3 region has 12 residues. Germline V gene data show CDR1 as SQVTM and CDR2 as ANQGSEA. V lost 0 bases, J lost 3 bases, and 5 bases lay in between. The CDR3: CSVEDRDYGYTF. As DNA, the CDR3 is TGCAGCGTTGAAGACAGGGACTATGGCTACACCTTC.

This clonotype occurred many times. CDR3 nucleotides: TGTGCCAGCAGTCTCGTCGGGGGGAGGGCTTACGAGCAGTACTTC. Translating it yields CASSLVGGRAYEQYF. The V call is TRBV2, the J call TRBJ2-7; TRBD2 matches at 7 bases. Trimming took 5 bases from V and 4 from J; bases not matched to a gene: 11. The germline CDR1 and CDR2 sequences are SNHLY and FYNNEI. The CDR3 covers 15 residues. Complete variable domain (other parts from reference TRBV2 and TRBJ2-7): EPEVTQTPSHQVTQMGQEVILRCVPISNHLYFYWYRQILGQKVEFLVSFYNNEISEKSEIFDDQFSVERPDGSNFTLKIRSTKLEDSAMYFCASSLVGGRAYEQYFGPGTRLTVT.

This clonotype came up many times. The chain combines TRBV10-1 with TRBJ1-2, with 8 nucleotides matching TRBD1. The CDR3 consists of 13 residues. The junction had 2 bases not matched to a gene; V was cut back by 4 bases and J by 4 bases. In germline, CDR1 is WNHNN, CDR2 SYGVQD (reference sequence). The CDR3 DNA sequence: TGCGCCAGCAGTGGAGGACAGGGCTATGGCTACACCTTC. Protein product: CASSGGQGYGYTF.